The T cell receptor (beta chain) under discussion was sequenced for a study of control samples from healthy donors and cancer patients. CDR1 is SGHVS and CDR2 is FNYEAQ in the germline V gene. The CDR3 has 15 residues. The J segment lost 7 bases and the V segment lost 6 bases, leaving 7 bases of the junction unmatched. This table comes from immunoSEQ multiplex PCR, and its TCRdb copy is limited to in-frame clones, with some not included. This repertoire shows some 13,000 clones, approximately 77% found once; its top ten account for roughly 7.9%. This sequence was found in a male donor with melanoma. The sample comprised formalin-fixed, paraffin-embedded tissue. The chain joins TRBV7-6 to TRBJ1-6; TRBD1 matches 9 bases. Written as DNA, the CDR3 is TGTGCCAGCAGTCCCGGGACAGGGAAAAATTCACCCCTCCACTTT. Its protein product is CASSPGTGKNSPLHF.